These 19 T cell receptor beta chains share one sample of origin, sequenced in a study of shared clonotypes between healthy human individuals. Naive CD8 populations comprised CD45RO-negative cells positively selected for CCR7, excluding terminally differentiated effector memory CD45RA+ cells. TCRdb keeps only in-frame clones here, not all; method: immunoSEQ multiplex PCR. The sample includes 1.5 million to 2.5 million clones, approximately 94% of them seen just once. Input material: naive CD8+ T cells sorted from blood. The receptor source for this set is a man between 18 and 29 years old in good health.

CDR3 sequence: CASSLAIGGEKLFF. The CDR3 region has the DNA TGTGCCAGCAGCTTGGCCATAGGGGGTGAAAAACTGTTTTTT. V gene TRBV5-6 combines with J gene TRBJ1-4; weak D call: TRBD1 (6 bases). The CDR3 length is 14 residues. CDR1 is SGHDT and CDR2 is YYEEEE in the germline V gene. V was trimmed by 0 bases and J by 7 bases, leaving 10 bases between them.

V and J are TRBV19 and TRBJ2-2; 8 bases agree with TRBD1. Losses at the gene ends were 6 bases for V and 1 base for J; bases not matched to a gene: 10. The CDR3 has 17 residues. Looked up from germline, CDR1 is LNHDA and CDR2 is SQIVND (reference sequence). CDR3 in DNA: TGTGCCAGTAGAGATTTCTCAGGACAGGGGAACACCGGGGAGCTGTTTTTT. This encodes CASRDFSGQGNTGELFF.

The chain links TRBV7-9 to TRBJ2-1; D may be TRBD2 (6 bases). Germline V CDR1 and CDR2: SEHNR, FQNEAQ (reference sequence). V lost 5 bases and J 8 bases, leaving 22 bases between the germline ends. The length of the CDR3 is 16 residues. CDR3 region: CASSVVVSGSRDEQFF. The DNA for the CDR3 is TGTGCCAGCAGCGTTGTTGTGAGCGGGTCCCGAGATGAGCAGTTCTTC.

CDR3 nucleotide sequence: TGTGCCAGCAGTTTATCGATTGGGGAGGGCTATGGCTACACCTTC. Its protein is CASSLSIGEGYGYTF. The chain has TRBV27 and TRBJ1-2; D is unclear. V was pared by 0 bases and J by 4 bases, with 12 bases between. CDR1 is MNHEY, CDR2 SMNVEV, per germline (reference sequence). This CDR3 is 15 amino acids long.

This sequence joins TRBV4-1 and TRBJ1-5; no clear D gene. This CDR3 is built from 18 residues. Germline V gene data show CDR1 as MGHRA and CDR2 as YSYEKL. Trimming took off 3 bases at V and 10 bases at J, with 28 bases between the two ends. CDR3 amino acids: CASSHAPGESGPPNPQHF. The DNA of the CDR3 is TGCGCCAGCAGCCACGCCCCCGGAGAGAGCGGGCCTCCTAATCCCCAGCATTTT.

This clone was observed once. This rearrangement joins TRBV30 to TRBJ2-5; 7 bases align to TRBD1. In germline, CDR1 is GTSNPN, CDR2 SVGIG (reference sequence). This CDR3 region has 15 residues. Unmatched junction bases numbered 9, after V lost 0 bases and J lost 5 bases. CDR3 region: CAWSVETGTSETQYF. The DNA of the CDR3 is TGTGCCTGGAGTGTAGAGACAGGGACATCCGAGACCCAGTACTTC.

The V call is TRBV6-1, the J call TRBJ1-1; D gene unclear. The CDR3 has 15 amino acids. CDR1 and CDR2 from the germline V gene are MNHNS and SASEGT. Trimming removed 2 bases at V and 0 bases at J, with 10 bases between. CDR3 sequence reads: CASSEMGYMNTEAFF. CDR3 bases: TGTGCCAGCAGTGAAATGGGATACATGAACACTGAAGCTTTCTTT.

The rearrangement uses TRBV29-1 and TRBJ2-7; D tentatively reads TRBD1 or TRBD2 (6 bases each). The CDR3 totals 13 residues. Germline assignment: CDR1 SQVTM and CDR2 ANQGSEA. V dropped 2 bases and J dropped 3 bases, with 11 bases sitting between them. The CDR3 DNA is TGCAGCGTTGAATTGGAGGGGGACTACGAGCAGTACTTC. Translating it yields CSVELEGDYEQYF.

The CDR3 is CSAESVNTGELFF. DNA for the CDR3: TGCAGCGCCGAGAGCGTAAACACCGGGGAGCTGTTTTTT. This chain connects TRBV29-1 to TRBJ2-2; D is undetermined. Germline V CDR1 and CDR2: SQVTM, ANQGSEA. V lost 7 bases to trimming and J lost 2 bases, with 11 bases between them. CDR3 length equals 13 residues.

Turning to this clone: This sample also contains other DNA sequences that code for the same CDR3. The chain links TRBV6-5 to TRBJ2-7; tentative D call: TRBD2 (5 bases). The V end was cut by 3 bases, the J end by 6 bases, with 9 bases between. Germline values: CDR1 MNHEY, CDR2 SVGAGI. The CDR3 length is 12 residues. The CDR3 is CASSYSEGEQYF. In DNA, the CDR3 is TGTGCCAGCAGTTATAGCGAAGGCGAGCAGTACTTC.

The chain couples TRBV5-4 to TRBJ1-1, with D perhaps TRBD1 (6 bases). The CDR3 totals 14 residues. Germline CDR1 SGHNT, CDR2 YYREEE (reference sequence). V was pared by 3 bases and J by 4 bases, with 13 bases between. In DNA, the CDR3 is TGTGCCAGCAGCTATGGATGGGGGCCCACTGAAGCTTTCTTT. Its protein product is CASSYGWGPTEAFF.

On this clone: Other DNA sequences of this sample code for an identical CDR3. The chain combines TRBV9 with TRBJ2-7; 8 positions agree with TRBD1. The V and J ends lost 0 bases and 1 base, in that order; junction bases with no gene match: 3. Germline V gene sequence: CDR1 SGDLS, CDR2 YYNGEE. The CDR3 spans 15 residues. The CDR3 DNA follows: TGTGCCAGCAGCGTAGGACAGGGGTTATCCTACGAGCAGTACTTC. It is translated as CASSVGQGLSYEQYF.

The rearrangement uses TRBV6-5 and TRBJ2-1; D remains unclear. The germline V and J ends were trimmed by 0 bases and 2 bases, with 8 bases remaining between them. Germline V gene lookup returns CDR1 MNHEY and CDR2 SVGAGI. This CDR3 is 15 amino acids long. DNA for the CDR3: TGTGCCAGCAGTTACTCGGAAGAAACCTACAATGAGCAGTTCTTC. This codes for CASSYSEETYNEQFF.

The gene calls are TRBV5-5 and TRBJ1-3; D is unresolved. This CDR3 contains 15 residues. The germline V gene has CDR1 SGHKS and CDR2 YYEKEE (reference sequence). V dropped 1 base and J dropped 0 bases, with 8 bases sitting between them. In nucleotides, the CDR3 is TGTGCCAGCAGCTTGTGGCGCGACTCTGGAAACACCATATATTTT. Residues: CASSLWRDSGNTIYF.

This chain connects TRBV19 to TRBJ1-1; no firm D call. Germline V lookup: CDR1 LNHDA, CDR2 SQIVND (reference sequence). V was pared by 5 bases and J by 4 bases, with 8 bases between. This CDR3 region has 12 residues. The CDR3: CASSPSSTEAFF. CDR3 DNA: TGTGCCAGTAGTCCTTCTTCCACTGAAGCTTTCTTT.

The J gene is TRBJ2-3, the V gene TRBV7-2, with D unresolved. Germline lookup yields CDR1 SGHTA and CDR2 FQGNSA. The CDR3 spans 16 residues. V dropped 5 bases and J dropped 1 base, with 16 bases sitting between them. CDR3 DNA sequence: TGTGCCAGCAGCGACCTAGGGATGGAGCGCACAGATACGCAGTATTTT. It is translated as CASSDLGMERTDTQYF.

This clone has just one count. The CDR3: CASSYTGQYNEQFF. Written as DNA, the CDR3 is TGTGCCAGCAGTTACACGGGACAGTACAATGAGCAGTTCTTC. V and J are TRBV6-6 and TRBJ2-1; 7 nucleotides agree with TRBD1. This CDR3 is 14 amino acids long. CDR1 is MNHNY, CDR2 SVGAGI, per germline (reference sequence). Trimming took 2 bases from V and 4 from J; bases not matched to a gene: 2.

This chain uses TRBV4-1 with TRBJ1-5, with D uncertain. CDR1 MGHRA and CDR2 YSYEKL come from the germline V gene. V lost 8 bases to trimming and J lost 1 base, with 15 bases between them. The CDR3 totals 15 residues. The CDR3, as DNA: TGCGCCAGCGCCCCGGTGGAGGGAAGCAATCAGCCCCAGCATTTT. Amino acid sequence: CASAPVEGSNQPQHF.

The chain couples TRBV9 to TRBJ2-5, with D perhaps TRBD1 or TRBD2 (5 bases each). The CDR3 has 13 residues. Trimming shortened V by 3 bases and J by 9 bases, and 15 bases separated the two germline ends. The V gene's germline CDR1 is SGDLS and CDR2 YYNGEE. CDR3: CASSGGTGGSQYF. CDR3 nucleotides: TGTGCCAGCAGCGGAGGGACCGGCGGGTCCCAGTACTTC.